The 9 T cell receptor beta chains reported below all come from one sample, sequenced in a study of molecular identifiers for immune sequencing clone quantification. Each CDR3 protein gets one entry after TCRdb re-called the PCR reads with MiXCR. The data hold approximately 630,000 distinct CDR3 sequences, with roughly 25% observed a single time. Material: naive CD8+ T cells from blood, with Jurkat cell RNA spiked in. Subset noted: FACS-sorted CD8+CD4-CCR7+CD45RA+ naive T cells. These receptors all come from a human donor in good health. Some libraries in this study had Jurkat cell RNA spiked in.

Many counts were recorded for this clonotype. V gene TRBV4-3 combines with J gene TRBJ2-3, with D possibly TRBD2 on 5 matching bases. This CDR3 is 16 amino acids long. The germline CDR1 and CDR2 sequences are LGHNA and YSLEER. V was shortened by 0 bases and J by 0 bases, with 10 bases between the two germline ends. CDR3 bases: TGCGCCAGCAGCCAAGACCGATGGACTAGCACAGATACGCAGTATTTT. Residues: CASSQDRWTSTDTQYF.

The gene calls are TRBV5-1 and TRBJ1-2; TRBD1 aligns across 10 bases. The CDR3 totals 15 residues. CDR1 and CDR2 from the germline V gene are SGHRS and YFSETQ. V was clipped by 4 bases and J by 4 bases; unmatched bases: 7. For the CDR3, the DNA is TGCGCCAGCAGCCTGGGACAGGGGAAAGGCTATGGCTACACCTTC. It encodes CASSLGQGKGYGYTF.

Notes on this clonotype: The CDR3 end shows no conserved phenylalanine or tryptophan, and so a read error is likely. The gene calls are TRBV3-1 and TRBJ1-1; possible D gene TRBD1, 5 bases. Germline lookup yields CDR1 LGHDT and CDR2 YNNKEL (reference sequence). The V gene lost 0 bases and the J gene lost 0 bases, with 14 bases spanning the gap. CDR3 size: 17 residues. In DNA, the CDR3 is TGTGCCAGCAGCCAAGATAGGGGAATCGATCTGAACACTGAAGCTTTCTCT. It translates to CASSQDRGIDLNTEAFS.

This clonotype has only a few counts. The chain recombines TRBV19 with TRBJ1-1; D remains unclear. CDR3 size: 14 residues. Germline V gene sequence: CDR1 LNHDA, CDR2 SQIVND (reference sequence). V was pared by 7 bases and J by 5 bases, with 17 bases between. CDR3 sequence reads: CASTLTLGRTEAFF. CDR3 nucleotide sequence: TGTGCCAGTACTCTCACCCTCGGGAGGACTGAAGCTTTCTTT. Full variable domain (outside the CDR3, taken from reference TRBV19 and TRBJ1-1): DGGITQSPKYLFRKEGQNVTLSCEQNLNHDAMYWYRQDPGQGLRLIYYSQIVNDFQKGDIAEGYSVSREKKESFPLTVTSAQKNPTAFYLCASTLTLGRTEAFFGQGTRLTVV.

The J gene is TRBJ2-4, the V gene TRBV5-1; 7 nucleotides agree with TRBD2. CDR3 length: 13 amino acids. Germline V lookup: CDR1 SGHRS, CDR2 YFSETQ. V shed 5 bases and J 7 bases; nucleotides not matched to a gene: 6. The CDR3 spells CASRAGLDNIQYF. Here the CDR3 DNA reads TGCGCCAGCAGAGCCGGACTAGATAACATTCAGTACTTC.

This clonotype was recorded many times. This rearrangement joins TRBV7-9 to TRBJ1-6; TRBD1 matches 7 bases. V lost 5 bases, J lost 0 bases, and 4 bases stayed unmatched. This CDR3 region has 16 residues. Germline V gives CDR1 SEHNR, CDR2 FQNEAQ (reference sequence). The CDR3 sequence: CASSTRDSSYNSPLHF. The CDR3 coding sequence is TGTGCCAGCAGCACTCGGGACAGCTCCTATAATTCACCCCTCCACTTT.

Of note for this clonotype: One end of the junction does not line up with germline, which may come from a read error. The chain has TRBV27 and TRBJ2-1; 7 bases align to TRBD1. CDR1 and CDR2 (germline): MNHEY, SMNVEV (reference sequence). This CDR3 spans 15 amino acids. DNA of the CDR3: TGTGCCAACAGTTTGGCGACAGGGACCTACAATGAGCAGTTCTTC. It yields the protein CANSLATGTYNEQFF.

In its sample, this clonotype was seen many times. V and J are TRBV12-5 and TRBJ1-1; the D is unclear. Trimming removed 3 bases from V and 2 bases from J, with 7 bases in between. The CDR3 totals 13 residues. Germline CDR1 LGHNT, CDR2 FRNRAP. For the CDR3, the DNA is TGTGCTAGTGGTTTTGGCCAAAACACTGAAGCTTTCTTT. It codes for CASGFGQNTEAFF.

As to this clonotype: This may arise from a read error, as a much more abundant clone is one base away. The rearrangement joins TRBV19 to TRBJ2-6, with a tentative D call TRBD2 (7 bases). The CDR3 is 18 residues long. The germline V gene encodes CDR1 LNHDA and CDR2 SQIVND (reference sequence). The ends were cut back, 6 bases at V and 4 bases at J, with 22 bases in the middle. CDR3 amino acids: CASRWTRGGASGANVLTF. The DNA of the CDR3 is TGTGCCAGTAGATGGACTAGAGGGGGGGCCTCCGGGGCCAACGTCCTGACTTTC. Complete variable domain (other parts from reference TRBV19 and TRBJ2-6): DGGITQSPKYLFRKEGQNVTLSCEQNLNHDAMYWYRQDPGQGLRLIYYSQIVNDFQKGDIAEGYSVSREKKESFPLTVTSAQKNPTAFYLCASRWTRGGASGANVLTFGAGSRLTVL.